A single sample is the source of the 32 T cell receptor beta chains below, sequenced in a study of cytomegalovirus exposure and HLA in healthy donors. The PCR used 60 Vbeta and 13 Jbeta primers. Here immunoSEQ multiplex PCR was the method, and the copy in TCRdb shows in-frame clones only, minus some. The table has about 150,000 clones, 55% to 70% seen once; the top ten hold around 7.1%. The sequencing sample was made of PBMCs. The receptor set was obtained from a woman aged 60-75 years in good health and CMV-seropositive.

The chain is built from TRBV5-6 and TRBJ2-1; D is unclear. The V end lost 2 bases, the J end lost 8 bases, and 5 bases lay between the germline ends. This CDR3 is 11 amino acids long. The germline V gene encodes CDR1 SGHDT and CDR2 YYEEEE. The CDR3 nucleotides read TGTGCCAGCAGCTTAACACATGAGCAGTTCTTC. It codes for CASSLTHEQFF.

This chain links TRBV21-1 with TRBJ2-7; TRBD2, as called in the table, went unchecked against the DNA. TRBV21-1 is given as a pseudogene. There are 17 residues in the CDR3. The CDR3 coding sequence is TGTGCCAGCAGCAACAAGGGACTAGCGGGAGAACCCTACGAGCAGTACTTC. Protein product: CASSNKGLAGEPYEQYF.

This sequence joins TRBV7-2 and TRBJ1-2; TRBD1 might be the D (6 bases). The V gene lost 5 bases and the J gene lost 2 bases, with 12 bases spanning the gap. The germline V gene encodes CDR1 SGHTA and CDR2 FQGNSA. The CDR3 is 14 amino acids. The CDR3 spells CASSGEGHNYGYTF. As DNA, the CDR3 is TGTGCCAGCAGCGGCGAGGGACACAACTATGGCTACACCTTC.

The chain joins TRBV5-1 to TRBJ2-7; the D is unclear. The CDR3 length is 14 residues. CDR1 and CDR2 (germline): SGHRS, YFSETQ. The ends were cut back, 5 bases at V and 6 bases at J, with 18 bases in the middle. The CDR3 loop is CASSLNWASREQYF. The CDR3 nucleotides are TGCGCCAGCAGTCTCAACTGGGCATCTCGCGAGCAGTACTTC.

CDR3 protein: CASTPYRGGDTQYF. CDR3 in DNA: TGTGCCAGCACCCCTTATCGGGGTGGAGATACGCAGTATTTT. The chain combines TRBV6-5 with TRBJ2-3; TRBD2 might be the D (5 bases). CDR1 and CDR2 from the germline V gene are MNHEY and SVGAGI. The V end was cut by 7 bases, the J end by 5 bases, with 16 bases between. The CDR3 is made up of 14 amino acids.

The chain links TRBV28 to TRBJ1-2; the D is unclear. V was cut by 7 bases and J by 5 bases, with 20 bases left in between. This CDR3 contains 15 residues. Germline values: CDR1 MDHEN, CDR2 SYDVKM. The CDR3 here is CASNSGVTSGYGYTF. The DNA for the CDR3 is TGTGCCAGCAACTCCGGGGTAACCTCGGGGTATGGCTACACCTTC.

The chain employs TRBV27 and TRBJ2-3, with D tentatively TRBD2 (6 bases). Germline assignment: CDR1 MNHEY and CDR2 SMNVEV (reference sequence). Deletions cut 6 bases from V and 1 base from J, with 11 bases between. This CDR3 has 14 residues. CDR3: CASRGWEGTDTQYF. CDR3 in DNA: TGTGCCAGCAGAGGCTGGGAGGGCACAGATACGCAGTATTTT.

The sample holds a few counts of this clone. J is TRBJ2-1 and V is TRBV30; D call uncertain. Germline CDR1 is GTSNPN and CDR2 is SVGIG (reference sequence). The CDR3 runs to 14 residues. V was cut by 5 bases and J by 6 bases, with 17 bases left in between. The CDR3 region has the DNA TGTGCCTGGTCCCTTCCGATCAGGCTCAATGAGCAGTTCTTC. Amino acid sequence: CAWSLPIRLNEQFF. Complete variable domain (other parts from reference TRBV30 and TRBJ2-1): SQTIHQWPATLVQPVGSPLSLECTVEGTSNPNLYWYRQAAGRGLQLLFYSVGIGQISSEVPQNLSASRPQDRQFILSSKKLLLSDSGFYLCAWSLPIRLNEQFFGPGTRLTVL.

This clone was detected a few times. The V call is TRBV30, the J call TRBJ2-5; D is possibly TRBD2 (5 bases). Deletions cut 1 base from V and 7 bases from J, with 16 bases between. This CDR3 region has 14 residues. CDR1 is GTSNPN, CDR2 SVGIG, per germline (reference sequence). The CDR3 reads CAWSADFSDGTQYF. In DNA, the CDR3 is TGTGCCTGGAGTGCGGACTTCTCTGATGGGACCCAGTACTTC.

The chain recombines TRBV19 with TRBJ1-3, with D possibly matching TRBD1 (6 bases). This CDR3 is 13 amino acids long. CDR1 and CDR2 from the germline V gene are LNHDA and SQIVND (reference sequence). V was pared by 6 bases and J by 7 bases, with 13 bases between. This CDR3 is CASSLGRGNTIYF. The CDR3 DNA follows: TGTGCCAGTAGCCTCGGCAGGGGCAACACCATATATTTT.

The chain employs TRBV2 and TRBJ2-1, with 9 nucleotides matching TRBD1. CDR1 and CDR2 (germline): SNHLY, FYNNEI. The V and J ends lost 3 bases and 9 bases, in that order; junction bases with no gene match: 15. The CDR3 loop spans 17 amino acids. CDR3 sequence reads: CASSDGGTGRLLGEQFF. In DNA, the CDR3 is TGTGCCAGCAGTGACGGGGGGACAGGGAGACTTTTGGGTGAGCAGTTCTTC.

The chain uses TRBV15 and TRBJ1-1; D might be TRBD1 (5 bases). CDR3 length: 13 amino acids. Trimming took 2 bases from V and 4 from J, leaving 8 bases between them. Germline V gene sequence: CDR1 LNHNV, CDR2 YYDKDF (reference sequence). The CDR3 DNA sequence: TGTGCCACCAGCAGATCAGGGCCCACTGAAGCTTTCTTT. It translates to CATSRSGPTEAFF.

Notes on this clone: Other DNA sequences in the same sample also yield this CDR3. V and J are TRBV5-1 and TRBJ2-1, with 7 bases fitting TRBD2. The CDR3 runs to 15 residues. Germline CDR1 and CDR2: SGHRS and YFSETQ. With 1 base clipped from V and 2 bases from J, the junction kept 3 bases outside the gene matches. For the CDR3, the DNA is TGCGCCAGCAGCTTGACTAGCGTCACCTACAATGAGCAGTTCTTC. Translated: CASSLTSVTYNEQFF.

The rearrangement joins TRBV19 to TRBJ1-1; TRBD1 matches at 12 bases. V shed 7 bases and J 2 bases; nucleotides not matched to a gene: 5. The V gene's germline CDR1 is LNHDA and CDR2 SQIVND (reference sequence). The CDR3 consists of 15 residues. Here the CDR3 reads CASKGQGAGNTEAFF. The CDR3 nucleotides are TGTGCCAGTAAGGGACAGGGGGCTGGAAACACTGAAGCTTTCTTT.

This clone was counted between two and nine times. This rearrangement joins TRBV7-8 to TRBJ1-5; 7 bases agree with TRBD1. Germline trimming cut 11 bases from V and 3 bases from J; bases unmatched to any gene: 7. The germline gives CDR1 SGHVS, CDR2 FQNEAQ. The CDR3 spans 13 residues. Written as DNA, the CDR3 is TGTGCCTCGGACAGGCCATTCAATCAGCCCCAGCATTTT. It specifies CASDRPFNQPQHF.

The rearrangement joins TRBV18 to TRBJ2-5, with TRBD2 matching 9 bases. From germline, CDR1 is KGHSH and CDR2 LQKENI. The length of the CDR3 is 14 residues. V lost 3 bases, J lost 4 bases, and 3 bases stayed unmatched. CDR3 amino acids: CASSPSGSGETQYF. The CDR3 DNA reads TGTGCCAGCTCACCTAGCGGGAGTGGAGAGACCCAGTACTTC.

CDR3 loop: CASSYRGAQETQYF. DNA of the CDR3: TGTGCCAGCAGCTATCGGGGGGCACAAGAGACCCAGTACTTC. The rearrangement uses TRBV13 and TRBJ2-5; D may be TRBD2 (7 bases). Germline loops: CDR1 PRHDT, CDR2 FYEKMQ (reference sequence). V lost 4 bases and J lost 2, with 11 bases in between. This CDR3 is built from 14 residues.

This sequence joins TRBV18 and TRBJ2-5; D is possibly TRBD2 (6 bases). The ends were cut back, 0 bases at V and 5 bases at J, with 16 bases in the middle. Germline V gene sequence: CDR1 KGHSH, CDR2 LQKENI. This CDR3 region has 16 residues. CDR3 in amino acids: CASSPPGRGSGETQYF. In DNA form, the CDR3 reads TGTGCCAGCTCACCACCGGGACGGGGGTCTGGGGAGACCCAGTACTTC.

The rearrangement links TRBV27 to TRBJ2-6, with 7 bases lining up with TRBD1. CDR1 is MNHEY and CDR2 is SMNVEV in the germline V gene (reference sequence). The CDR3 extends over 16 amino acids. V was clipped by 4 bases and J by 3 bases; unmatched bases: 6. Written as DNA, the CDR3 is TGTGCCAGCAGTTCTACAGGGGTTGGTGGGGCCAACGTCCTGACTTTC. It translates to CASSSTGVGGANVLTF.

The V and J genes are TRBV5-1 and TRBJ1-1, with 8 positions matching TRBD1. The CDR3 runs 14 residues. Germline V lookup: CDR1 SGHRS, CDR2 YFSETQ. V was clipped by 2 bases and J by 3 bases; unmatched bases: 3. The DNA of the CDR3 is TGCGCCAGCAGCTTAAACAGGGGGGACACTGAAGCTTTCTTT. Amino acids: CASSLNRGDTEAFF.

V usage is TRBV7-9 and J usage is TRBJ2-7; TRBD1 matches at 8 bases. Germline V gene data show CDR1 as SEHNR and CDR2 as FQNEAQ (reference sequence). V was pared by 3 bases and J by 5 bases, with 3 bases of the junction left unmatched. The CDR3 sequence is 13 residues long. DNA of the CDR3: TGTGCCAGCAGCTTGACAGGGGCCCACGAGCAGTACTTC. It yields the protein CASSLTGAHEQYF.

Concerning this clone itself: This specimen includes other DNA sequences encoding the same CDR3. The J gene is TRBJ2-1, the V gene TRBV28; D remains ambiguous. Germline V CDR1 and CDR2: MDHEN, SYDVKM. The ends were cut back, 5 bases at V and 4 bases at J, with 3 bases in the middle. The CDR3 is 11 residues long. The CDR3 nucleotides are TGTGCCAGCAGTCCTTACAATGAGCAGTTCTTC. Translation: CASSPYNEQFF. The variable domain in full, with the rest retrieved from reference TRBV28 and TRBJ2-1, is DVKVTQSSRYLVKRTGEKVFLECVQDMDHENMFWYRQDPGLGLRLIYFSYDVKMKEKGDIPEGYSVSREKKERFSLILESASTNQTSMYLCASSPYNEQFFGPGTRLTVL.

In this sample, this clone turned up a few times. This chain joins TRBV20-1 and TRBJ1-1; a possible D gene is TRBD1 (5 bases). V shed 3 bases and J shed 11 bases, with 13 bases lying between them. Germline V lookup: CDR1 DFQATT, CDR2 SNEGSKA (reference sequence). The CDR3 totals 11 residues. CDR3 protein: CSASTGTMAFF. The CDR3 DNA sequence: TGCAGTGCTAGTACTGGGACTATGGCTTTCTTT.

The chain is built from TRBV7-8 and TRBJ2-3; 9 bases fit TRBD2. This CDR3 has 17 residues. V was clipped by 3 bases and J by 3 bases; unmatched bases: 10. Germline V gene sequence: CDR1 SGHVS, CDR2 FQNEAQ. The CDR3 loop is CASSFSASGIGTDTQYF. CDR3 coding DNA: TGTGCCAGCAGCTTCTCCGCTAGCGGGATCGGGACAGATACGCAGTATTTT.

The V call is TRBV9, the J call TRBJ2-7; 9 bases map to TRBD2. J lost 6 bases, V lost 3 bases, and 7 bases had no gene match. Germline CDR1 is SGDLS and CDR2 is YYNGEE. The CDR3 runs 14 residues. DNA for the CDR3: TGTGCCAGCAGCGGGGCTAGCGGGGCAAGCGAGCAGTACTTC. This sequence encodes CASSGASGASEQYF.

This clone was seen a handful of times. The chain links TRBV19 to TRBJ1-2, with D tentatively TRBD1 (6 bases). Trimming took off 7 bases at V and 5 bases at J, with 17 bases between the two ends. Germline CDR1 reads LNHDA; CDR2 reads SQIVND (reference sequence). The CDR3 extends over 14 amino acids. CDR3: CASNKGDGRYGYTF. The DNA of the CDR3 is TGTGCCAGTAATAAGGGGGACGGAAGATATGGCTACACCTTC.

This clone was seen a handful of times. The genes are TRBV4-1 and TRBJ2-2; tentatively, D is TRBD1 (5 bases). The length of the CDR3 is 16 residues. Germline V lookup: CDR1 MGHRA, CDR2 YSYEKL. V shed 0 bases and J shed 7 bases, with 15 bases lying between them. CDR3 region: CASSQDAGSTGGELFF. The CDR3 DNA reads as TGCGCCAGCAGCCAAGATGCAGGGTCCACGGGCGGGGAGCTGTTTTTT.

The chain carries TRBV2 and TRBJ1-2; D perhaps matches TRBD1 (5 bases). CDR3 length: 18 residues. Germline-derived CDR1 and CDR2 are SNHLY and FYNNEI. The germline V and J ends were trimmed by 6 bases and 0 bases, with 23 bases remaining between them. The DNA for the CDR3 is TGTGCCAGCAGCAGGACCAGGACCCAAATAGGGGCTAACTATGGCTACACCTTC. This sequence encodes CASSRTRTQIGANYGYTF.

The genes are TRBV7-6 and TRBJ2-1, with 10 positions matching TRBD2. The CDR3 runs to 15 residues. Germline V gene sequence: CDR1 SGHVS, CDR2 FNYEAQ. After removal of 5 bases from V and 5 bases from J, the junction contained 6 bases not matched to a gene. The CDR3 DNA follows: TGTGCCAGCAGCCGATCCGGGACTAGCGACAATGAGCAGTTCTTC. Encoded protein: CASSRSGTSDNEQFF. Variable domain in full (rest from reference TRBV7-6 and TRBJ2-1): GAGVSQSPRYKVTKRGQDVALRCDPISGHVSLYWYRQALGQGPEFLTYFNYEAQQDKSGLPNDRFSAERPEGSISTLTIQRTEQRDSAMYRCASSRSGTSDNEQFFGPGTRLTVL.

This chain links TRBV7-6 with TRBJ2-2, with 7 bases aligning to TRBD2. The ends lost 7 bases at V and 1 base at J; junction bases unmatched: 6. The germline V gene encodes CDR1 SGHVS and CDR2 FNYEAQ. The CDR3 length is 15 residues. The CDR3 loop is CASNPGRENTGELFF. The CDR3 bases are TGTGCCAGCAACCCGGGGAGGGAGAACACCGGGGAGCTGTTTTTT.

The chain couples TRBV5-4 to TRBJ2-1; 10 nucleotides line up with TRBD1. CDR3 size: 16 residues. CDR1 and CDR2 from the germline V gene are SGHNT and YYREEE (reference sequence). Germline trimming cut 4 bases from V and 7 bases from J; bases unmatched to any gene: 11. CDR3 in amino acids: CASSGTGTGVWNEQFF. In DNA, the CDR3 is TGTGCCAGCAGCGGTACCGGGACAGGGGTTTGGAATGAGCAGTTCTTC.

CDR3 amino acids: CASSLGKYNEQFF. The CDR3 DNA reads as TGTGCCAGCAGTTTAGGCAAGTACAATGAGCAGTTCTTC. The chain joins TRBV28 to TRBJ2-1, with D unclear. The CDR3 runs 13 residues. Germline lookup yields CDR1 MDHEN and CDR2 SYDVKM. The V and J ends lost 2 bases and 4 bases respectively, with 6 bases between them.